One and the same sample provided the 18 T cell receptor beta chains below, sequenced in a study of early T cells in non-severe SARS-CoV-2 infection. TCRdb independently ran MiXCR on the 5' RACE reads; one entry per CDR3 protein. Among about 100,000 distinct CDR3 sequences listed, roughly 13% were seen once. Sequenced material: whole blood. These receptors were obtained from an adult who was a healthcare worker with PCR-confirmed SARS-CoV-2 infection or an uninfected control (not recorded which).

This chain uses TRBV6-1 with TRBJ2-4; perhaps D is TRBD1 or TRBD2 (6 bases each). With 6 bases removed from V and 5 bases from J, the gap between germline ends came to 26 bases. CDR1 is MNHNS, CDR2 SASEGT, per germline. This CDR3 is 18 amino acids long. The CDR3 loop is CASSEYKGGPVLENIQYF. CDR3 DNA sequence: TGTGCCAGCAGCGAGTACAAGGGGGGCCCGGTTTTGGAAAACATTCAGTACTTC.

V usage is TRBV13 and J usage is TRBJ2-5, with 10 bases identical to TRBD2. The length of the CDR3 is 16 residues. V lost 4 bases and J lost 5; bases outside the gene matches: 10. Germline CDR1 and CDR2: PRHDT and FYEKMQ (reference sequence). The CDR3 bases are TGTGCCAGCAGCTCCGCCCTAGCGGGAGATGAGGAGACCCAGTACTTC. The encoded protein is CASSSALAGDEETQYF.

The chain combines TRBV11-2 with TRBJ2-3, with 10 bases aligning to TRBD2. Germline-derived CDR1 and CDR2 are SGHAT and FQNNGV. Losses at the gene ends were 0 bases for V and 7 bases for J; bases not matched to a gene: 7. This CDR3 region has 16 residues. CDR3 loop: CASSLEPSGRSHTQYF. The CDR3 DNA reads TGTGCCAGCAGCTTAGAACCTAGCGGGAGATCTCATACGCAGTATTTT.

This clonotype was observed many times. The chain joins TRBV27 to TRBJ2-2; D is possibly TRBD2 (5 bases). This CDR3 region has 13 residues. V was cut by 8 bases and J by 2 bases, with 9 bases left in between. Germline values: CDR1 MNHEY, CDR2 SMNVEV (reference sequence). The CDR3 DNA reads as TGTGCCAGCCGGGGTAGCAACACCGGGGAGCTGTTTTTT. Encoded protein: CASRGSNTGELFF.

This clonotype came up many times. The rearrangement uses TRBV16 and TRBJ2-3; 9 bases align to TRBD2. CDR3 size: 16 residues. From germline, CDR1 is KGHSY and CDR2 FQNENV. The V segment lost 2 bases and the J segment 3 bases; nucleotides outside the gene matches: 6. The chain's CDR3 is CASSQRLAGATDTQYF. The CDR3 DNA reads TGTGCCAGCAGCCAACGTTTAGCGGGAGCTACAGATACGCAGTATTTT.

This clonotype was detected ten times or more. The CDR3 loop reads CASGDLYETYEQYF. The CDR3 nucleotides read TGTGCCAGCGGAGACCTCTATGAAACCTACGAGCAGTACTTC. This rearrangement joins TRBV7-2 to TRBJ2-7, with unresolved D. The germline V gene encodes CDR1 SGHTA and CDR2 FQGNSA. The V gene lost 8 bases and the J gene lost 2 bases, with 16 bases spanning the gap. The CDR3 is 14 residues long.

J is TRBJ2-7 and V is TRBV28, with a possible D match to TRBD1 (6 bases). The germline gives CDR1 MDHEN, CDR2 SYDVKM. Trimming removed 5 bases at V and 2 bases at J, with 10 bases between. The CDR3 runs 13 residues. The CDR3: CASSRDTTYEQYF. DNA of the CDR3: TGTGCCAGCAGTCGGGACACTACCTACGAGCAGTACTTC.

This clonotype was detected many times. V gene TRBV11-3 combines with J gene TRBJ2-2; 7 bases are a match to TRBD2. The CDR3 length is 15 residues. J lost 3 bases, V lost 5 bases, and 6 bases had no gene match. CDR1 is SGHNT and CDR2 is YENEEA in the germline V gene. CDR3 nucleotide sequence: TGTGCCAGCAGCCGAAGGAGCGGGGACACCGGGGAGCTGTTTTTT. Its protein product is CASSRRSGDTGELFF.

This clonotype has at least ten counts. The genes are TRBV7-6 and TRBJ2-7; D ambiguous. CDR1 is SGHVS, CDR2 FNYEAQ, per germline. The CDR3 contains 15 residues. V was clipped by 1 base and J by 3 bases, with 13 bases between them. CDR3 region: CASSLEPAPLYEQYF. The CDR3 DNA reads TGTGCCAGCAGCTTAGAACCGGCACCCCTCTACGAGCAGTACTTC. The entire variable domain, with the rest obtained from reference TRBV7-6 and TRBJ2-7, is as follows: GAGVSQSPRYKVTKRGQDVALRCDPISGHVSLYWYRQALGQGPEFLTYFNYEAQQDKSGLPNDRFSAERPEGSISTLTIQRTEQRDSAMYRCASSLEPAPLYEQYFGPGTRLTVT.

This clonotype came up a few times. The chain joins TRBV11-2 to TRBJ2-1, with TRBD2 matching 10 bases. Germline V gene lookup returns CDR1 SGHAT and CDR2 FQNNGV. The trim removed 7 bases at V and 10 bases at J, leaving 16 bases unmatched. This CDR3 comprises 16 residues. The CDR3 region is CASTTIRSGRAGEQFF. The CDR3 coding sequence is TGTGCCAGCACCACTATTAGGAGCGGGAGGGCCGGCGAGCAGTTCTTC.

V and J are TRBV7-9 and TRBJ2-1; no firm D call. The CDR3 extends over 14 amino acids. Looked up from germline, CDR1 is SEHNR and CDR2 is FQNEAQ (reference sequence). Deletions cut 1 base from V and 1 base from J, with 5 bases between. In nucleotides, the CDR3 is TGTGCCAGCAGCTTAGTCGGTTCCTACAATGAGCAGTTCTTC. Its translation: CASSLVGSYNEQFF.

This clonotype was seen at least ten times. The chain links TRBV7-9 to TRBJ2-3, with 10 bases lining up with TRBD1. The CDR3 runs 17 residues. V dropped 5 bases and J dropped 2; count of bases not matched to a gene: 10. Germline loops: CDR1 SEHNR, CDR2 FQNEAQ (reference sequence). CDR3 in DNA: TGTGCCAGCAGCCCGCCGCTCGACAGGGGGCCCACAGATACGCAGTATTTT. Translated, it gives CASSPPLDRGPTDTQYF.

In this sample, this clonotype turned up a few times. This chain uses TRBV7-9 with TRBJ2-2, with 10 bases that match TRBD2. CDR3 length: 15 amino acids. The V segment lost 5 bases and the J segment 4 bases; nucleotides outside the gene matches: 4. Germline values: CDR1 SEHNR, CDR2 FQNEAQ (reference sequence). CDR3 loop: CASSPGLATTGELFF. CDR3 nucleotide sequence: TGTGCCAGCAGCCCGGGACTAGCGACCACCGGGGAGCTGTTTTTT.

The V gene is TRBV20-1, the J gene TRBJ1-1; TRBD1 aligns across 7 bases. Germline CDR1 DFQATT, CDR2 SNEGSKA (reference sequence). The junction had 12 bases not matched to a gene; V was cut back by 6 bases and J by 5 bases. The CDR3 contains 14 residues. CDR3 loop: CSAAYRGLGTEAFF. CDR3 coding DNA: TGCAGTGCAGCATACAGGGGACTGGGAACTGAAGCTTTCTTT.

This clonotype has only a few counts. The rearrangement links TRBV18 to TRBJ2-2; D is perhaps TRBD1 (6 bases). Germline lookup yields CDR1 KGHSH and CDR2 LQKENI. The CDR3 is 16 amino acids. With 2 bases removed from V and 5 bases from J, the gap between germline ends came to 15 bases. CDR3 region: CASSPLGARTTGELFF. DNA of the CDR3: TGTGCCAGCTCACCATTGGGGGCCCGGACGACCGGGGAGCTGTTTTTT. The entire variable domain, with the rest obtained from reference TRBV18 and TRBJ2-2, is as follows: NAGVMQNPRHLVRRRGQEARLRCSPMKGHSHVYWYRQLPEEGLKFMVYLQKENIIDESGMPKERFSAEFPKEGPSILRIQQVVRGDSAAYFCASSPLGARTTGELFFGEGSRLTVL.

This sequence joins TRBV11-2 and TRBJ2-1; D remains ambiguous. V lost 6 bases and J lost 10, with 13 bases in between. Germline CDR1 reads SGHAT; CDR2 reads FQNNGV. The length of the CDR3 is 12 residues. CDR3 in DNA: TGTGCCAGCAGGACCAGCCTTAGGGAGCAGTTCTTC. This encodes CASRTSLREQFF.

This clonotype was counted only a few times. The chain carries TRBV24-1 and TRBJ2-3, with unresolved D. Germline V gene data show CDR1 as KGHDR and CDR2 as SFDVKD. The CDR3 length is 12 residues. V was trimmed by 1 base and J by 5 bases, leaving 3 bases between them. The CDR3 spells CATSDFGDTQYF. For the CDR3, the DNA is TGTGCCACCAGTGATTTTGGAGATACGCAGTATTTT.

This clonotype has only a few counts. The rearrangement links TRBV7-9 to TRBJ1-1, with no clear D. This CDR3 contains 14 residues. Trimming stripped 2 bases from V and 1 base from J, with 8 bases between. Germline CDR1 is SEHNR and CDR2 is FQNEAQ (reference sequence). The CDR3 loop reads CASSLKGPNTEAFF. CDR3 nucleotides: TGTGCCAGCAGCTTAAAAGGTCCGAACACTGAAGCTTTCTTT.